The clone carrying this TCR beta chain was picked up one time. Trimming stripped 5 bases from V and 4 bases from J, with 11 bases between. Per the germline V gene, CDR1 is MDHEN and CDR2 is SYDVKM. The CDR3 sequence is 13 residues long. Participant age was about 18 to 100 years, and participants resided in roughly 25 US areas. Membership in each cohort depended on participant-reported clinical history. The data are from a study of blood T cell repertoires in COVID-19. In the study overall: From T cells, B-cell-depleted T cells, or PBMCs came the material, which was cDNA or gDNA.

Source study methods: Reference gene primer amplification gave nucleated cell count estimates. Method: immunoSEQ multiplex PCR; TCRdb's copy keeps in-frame clones and lacks some. Clone size and the V and J calls come from that table; the DNA yielded D and trimming. The data contain a few hundred thousand clones, nearly 90% of them singletons. The J gene is TRBJ1-2, the V gene TRBV28; D not resolved. The sequencing sample was made of PBMCs or T cells enriched from blood (not recorded which). This receptor was taken from a woman under 30 with acute COVID-19. Here the CDR3 DNA reads TGTGCCAGCAGTCCCCTGGCCCCCTATGGCTACACCTTC. Translated, it gives CASSPLAPYGYTF.